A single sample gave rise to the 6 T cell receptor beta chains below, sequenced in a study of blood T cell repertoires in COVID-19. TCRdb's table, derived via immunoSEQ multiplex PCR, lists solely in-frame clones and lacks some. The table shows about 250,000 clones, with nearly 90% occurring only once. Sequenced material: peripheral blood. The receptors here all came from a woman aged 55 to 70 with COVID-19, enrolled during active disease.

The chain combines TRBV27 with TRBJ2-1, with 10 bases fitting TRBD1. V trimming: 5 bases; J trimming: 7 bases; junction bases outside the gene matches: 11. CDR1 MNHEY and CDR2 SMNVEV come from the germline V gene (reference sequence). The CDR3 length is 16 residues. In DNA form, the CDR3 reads TGTGCCAGCAGTCTAATGGGTGGGACAGGGGAAAATGAGCAGTTCTTC. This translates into CASSLMGGTGENEQFF.

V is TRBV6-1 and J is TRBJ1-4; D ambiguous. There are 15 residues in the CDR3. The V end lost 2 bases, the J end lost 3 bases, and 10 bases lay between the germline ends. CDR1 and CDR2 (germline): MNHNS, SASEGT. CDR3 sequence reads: CASSEFDKANEKLFF. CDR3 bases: TGTGCCAGCAGTGAATTTGACAAGGCTAATGAAAAACTGTTTTTT.

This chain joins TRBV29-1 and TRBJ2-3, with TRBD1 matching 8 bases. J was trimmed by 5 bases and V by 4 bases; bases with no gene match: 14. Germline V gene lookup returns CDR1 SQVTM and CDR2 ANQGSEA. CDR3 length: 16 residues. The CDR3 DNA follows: TGCAGCGTTGGGGGCGGAGACAGGGGTTCAGGAGATACGCAGTATTTT. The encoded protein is CSVGGGDRGSGDTQYF.

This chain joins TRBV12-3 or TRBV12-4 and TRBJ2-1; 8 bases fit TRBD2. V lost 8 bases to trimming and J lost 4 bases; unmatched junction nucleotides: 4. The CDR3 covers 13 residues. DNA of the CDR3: TGTGCCAGCGGCGGGGGGTTATACAATGAGCAGTTCTTC. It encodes CASGGGLYNEQFF.

The CDR3: CASSQDGGVGEKLFF. DNA of the CDR3: TGCGCCAGCAGCCAAGATGGGGGGGTCGGTGAAAAACTGTTTTTT. The chain uses TRBV4-3 and TRBJ1-4; possible D gene TRBD1, 5 bases. The V end was cut by 0 bases, the J end by 7 bases, with 12 bases between. This CDR3 contains 15 residues. Germline V gene sequence: CDR1 LGHNA, CDR2 YSLEER.

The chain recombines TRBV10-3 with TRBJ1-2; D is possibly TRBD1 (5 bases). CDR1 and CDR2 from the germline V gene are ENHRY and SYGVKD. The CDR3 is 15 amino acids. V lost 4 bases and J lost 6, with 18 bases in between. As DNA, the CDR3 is TGTGCCATCAGTGGACAGCCCGCTACGGTTGATGGCTACACCTTC. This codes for CAISGQPATVDGYTF.